The 18 T cell receptor beta chains given below trace back to one sample, sequenced in a study of cytomegalovirus exposure and HLA in healthy donors. 60 Vbeta and 13 Jbeta primers were used in PCR. Using immunoSEQ multiplex PCR, the repertoire was profiled, and TCRdb retains in-frame clones only, with some absent. This table has around 150,000 clones, just under 90% appearing once. Sequencing input: PBMCs. These receptors originate from a woman aged 25 to 39 in good health and CMV-seronegative.

The chain combines TRBV10-3 with TRBJ2-1; 11 bases match TRBD2. Per germline, CDR1 ENHRY and CDR2 SYGVKD. The CDR3 sequence is 17 residues long. The J segment lost 1 base and the V segment lost 1 base, leaving 3 bases of the junction unmatched. CDR3 region: CAISELASGRSYNEQFF. The CDR3 DNA sequence: TGTGCCATCAGTGAGTTAGCTAGCGGGAGGTCCTACAATGAGCAGTTCTTC.

The chain carries TRBV7-2 and TRBJ2-7; D may be TRBD1 (6 bases). V lost 5 bases to trimming and J lost 0 bases, with 17 bases between them. CDR1 SGHTA and CDR2 FQGNSA come from the germline V gene. The CDR3 sequence is 16 residues long. The CDR3 DNA follows: TGTGCCAGCAGCCGAACAGGGACCGTAGCCTCCTACGAGCAGTACTTC. Translated, it gives CASSRTGTVASYEQYF.

The J gene is TRBJ2-7, the V gene TRBV7-3; 8 bases agree with TRBD1. The germline CDR1 and CDR2 sequences are SGHTA and FQGTGA. This CDR3 spans 15 amino acids. V lost 1 base, J lost 4 bases, and 6 bases stayed unmatched. The DNA of the CDR3 is TGTGCCAGCAGCTTAATTGGGACAGGCCCATACGAGCAGTACTTC. It yields the protein CASSLIGTGPYEQYF.

This clone was counted once. V usage is TRBV5-1 and J usage is TRBJ2-7, with 11 bases lining up with TRBD2. The CDR3 sequence is 15 residues long. The trim removed 1 base at V and 5 bases at J, leaving 5 bases unmatched. CDR1 SGHRS and CDR2 YFSETQ come from the germline V gene. The CDR3 DNA follows: TGCGCCAGCAGCTTGTTACTAGCGGGAGTAGACGAGCAGTACTTC. It yields the protein CASSLLLAGVDEQYF.

The V gene is TRBV7-2, the J gene TRBJ2-7; D unclear. CDR1 is SGHTA and CDR2 is FQGNSA in the germline V gene. The CDR3 contains 11 residues. Trimming removed 0 bases at V and 7 bases at J, with 4 bases between. CDR3 protein: CASSLAREQYF. In DNA, the CDR3 is TGTGCCAGCAGCTTAGCGAGGGAGCAGTACTTC.

V gene TRBV10-3 combines with J gene TRBJ2-6, with D unresolved. Between the trimmed V and J ends, which lost 10 bases and 3 bases, there was a span of 10 bases. Germline V gene lookup returns CDR1 ENHRY and CDR2 SYGVKD. The CDR3 loop spans 13 amino acids. The CDR3 DNA reads as TGTGCCACCCGCCCCGGTGGGGCCAACGTCCTGACTTTC. This gives the protein CATRPGGANVLTF.

The rearrangement links TRBV7-9 to TRBJ2-5; D ambiguous. V gave up 5 bases and J gave up 2 bases, with 12 bases separating them. This CDR3 contains 14 residues. The germline gives CDR1 SEHNR, CDR2 FQNEAQ (reference sequence). CDR3 sequence reads: CASSPPLPQETQYF. The CDR3 bases are TGTGCCAGCAGCCCCCCACTACCACAAGAGACCCAGTACTTC.

The chain employs TRBV7-2 and TRBJ1-1; no reliable D call. V was shortened by 5 bases and J by 1 base, with 23 bases between the two germline ends. The germline V gene encodes CDR1 SGHTA and CDR2 FQGNSA. This CDR3 comprises 18 residues. CDR3 region: CASSQLLSSFSPNTEAFF. CDR3 sequence (DNA): TGTGCCAGCAGCCAGCTTCTTAGCAGTTTTTCTCCGAACACTGAAGCTTTCTTT.

V and J are TRBV6-6 and TRBJ1-2; weak D call: TRBD1 (5 bases). Germline V CDR1 and CDR2: MNHNY, SVGAGI (reference sequence). V was clipped by 6 bases and J by 7 bases, with 15 bases between them. This CDR3 is 13 amino acids long. CDR3 amino acids: CASRADRGGGYTF. As DNA, the CDR3 is TGTGCCAGCAGGGCAGATCGGGGGGGTGGCTACACCTTC.

This sequence joins TRBV7-3 and TRBJ1-1, with D possibly being TRBD1 (6 bases). CDR3 length equals 16 residues. CDR1 and CDR2 from the germline V gene are SGHTA and FQGTGA. V was trimmed by 0 bases and J by 5 bases, leaving 16 bases between them. CDR3 in amino acids: CASSLTGGGGRTEAFF. In DNA form, the CDR3 reads TGTGCCAGCAGCTTAACGGGGGGAGGGGGACGGACTGAAGCTTTCTTT.

The chain uses TRBV29-1 and TRBJ2-7; D ambiguous. This CDR3 is built from 15 residues. Per germline, CDR1 SQVTM and CDR2 ANQGSEA. The V gene lost 3 bases and the J gene lost 4 bases, with 19 bases spanning the gap. For the CDR3, the DNA is TGCAGCGTTGACCCTCTGGCGGATACGGCTTACGAGCAGTACTTC. Protein product: CSVDPLADTAYEQYF.

The CDR3 sequence is CASSLDGGLEQYF. The CDR3, as DNA: TGTGCCAGCAGCTTAGACGGGGGGCTCGAGCAGTACTTC. This sequence joins TRBV11-2 and TRBJ2-7; D perhaps matches TRBD2 (7 bases). Looked up from germline, CDR1 is SGHAT and CDR2 is FQNNGV. This CDR3 has 13 residues. V was clipped by 0 bases and J by 6 bases, with 9 bases between them. Full variable domain (missing parts from reference TRBV11-2 and TRBJ2-7): EAGVAQSPRYKIIEKRQSVAFWCNPISGHATLYWYQQILGQGPKLLIQFQNNGVVDDSQLPKDRFSAERLKGVDSTLKIQPAKLEDSAVYLCASSLDGGLEQYFGPGTRLTVT.

The chain employs TRBV9 and TRBJ2-7; D might be TRBD2 (6 bases). Germline CDR1 and CDR2: SGDLS and YYNGEE. V dropped 1 base and J dropped 2 bases, with 10 bases sitting between them. The CDR3 runs to 14 residues. This CDR3 reads CASSVTGDPYEQYF. As DNA, the CDR3 is TGTGCCAGCAGCGTAACGGGGGACCCCTACGAGCAGTACTTC.

The V and J genes are TRBV4-3 and TRBJ2-7; possible D gene TRBD1, 5 bases. The CDR3 loop spans 14 amino acids. V lost 0 bases and J 1 base, leaving 7 bases between the germline ends. Germline V gene lookup returns CDR1 LGHNA and CDR2 YSLEER. The CDR3 reads CASSQDAGSYEQYF. DNA of the CDR3: TGCGCCAGCAGCCAAGATGCAGGGTCCTACGAGCAGTACTTC.

The chain carries TRBV29-1 and TRBJ1-2, with 7 bases fitting TRBD1. Looked up from germline, CDR1 is SQVTM and CDR2 is ANQGSEA. Trimming at V came to 3 bases and at J to 3 bases, leaving 7 bases not matched to a gene. The CDR3 length is 14 residues. The CDR3 here is CSVEAQGVHYGYTF. The CDR3 DNA is TGCAGCGTTGAGGCCCAGGGGGTACACTATGGCTACACCTTC.

V is TRBV2 and J is TRBJ2-7; TRBD2 agrees at 7 bases. CDR1 is SNHLY and CDR2 is FYNNEI in the germline V gene. Trimming cost V 5 bases and J 1 base; bases outside gene matches: 5. The CDR3 totals 14 residues. DNA of the CDR3: TGTGCCAGCAGTCCTAGCGGCCCATCCTACGAGCAGTACTTC. Protein product: CASSPSGPSYEQYF. Complete variable domain (other parts from reference TRBV2 and TRBJ2-7): EPEVTQTPSHQVTQMGQEVILRCVPISNHLYFYWYRQILGQKVEFLVSFYNNEISEKSEIFDDQFSVERPDGSNFTLKIRSTKLEDSAMYFCASSPSGPSYEQYFGPGTRLTVT.

The chain employs TRBV18 and TRBJ1-2; 7 bases are a match to TRBD1. The CDR3 runs 16 residues. Germline CDR1 KGHSH, CDR2 LQKENI. With 0 bases clipped from V and 6 bases from J, the junction kept 10 bases outside the gene matches. As DNA, the CDR3 is TGTGCCAGCTCACCACCGTCACAGGGGATCTTTGATGGCTACACCTTC. Encoded protein: CASSPPSQGIFDGYTF.

This clone was counted once. V gene TRBV18 combines with J gene TRBJ1-1; a weak D match, TRBD1 (6 bases). This CDR3 spans 18 amino acids. CDR1 KGHSH and CDR2 LQKENI come from the germline V gene. Trimming shortened V by 1 base and J by 0 bases, and 18 bases separated the two germline ends. Written as DNA, the CDR3 is TGTGCCAGCTCACCACTCAACCTTCGGACAGCAGTGAACACTGAAGCTTTCTTT. It is translated as CASSPLNLRTAVNTEAFF.